The next 19 T cell receptor beta chains were all read from a single sample in a study of monozygotic twins with inflammatory bowel disease. TCRdb re-called the 5' RACE reads and catalogs CDR3 proteins one per entry, DNA excluded. This sample's table has approximately 400,000 distinct CDR3 sequences. Sequenced material: blood. The receptors stem from a human donor with ulcerative colitis or Crohn's disease, or a healthy co-twin of an affected twin (not recorded which).

V usage is TRBV19 and J usage is TRBJ2-7. There are 15 residues in the CDR3. Germline V gene data show CDR1 as LNHDA and CDR2 as SQIVND (reference sequence). CDR3 region: CASSIDRRSFYEQYF.

The chain employs TRBV29-1 and TRBJ2-1; TCRdb's D call of TRBD1 is untestable without DNA. The V gene's germline CDR1 is SQVTM and CDR2 ANQGSEA. The CDR3 runs 12 residues. The CDR3 protein is CSVEKDSSEQFF.

The chain is built from TRBV5-1 and TRBJ1-1; lacking DNA, the TRBD1 call made by TCRdb goes unchecked. CDR3 length: 15 amino acids. CDR1 SGHRS and CDR2 YFSETQ come from the germline V gene. The CDR3 sequence: CASSPNDRANTEAFF.

This rearrangement joins TRBV12-3 or TRBV12-4 to TRBJ2-7; TCRdb gives TRBD1 as the D gene, but with no DNA this cannot be confirmed. The length of the CDR3 is 14 residues. CDR3 in amino acids: CASSLDGTLYEQYF.

The chain is built from TRBV5-1 and TRBJ2-1; absent DNA, TCRdb's TRBD2 call cannot be checked. CDR1 SGHRS and CDR2 YFSETQ come from the germline V gene. The CDR3 spans 17 residues. The CDR3 sequence is CASYRATGPPHYNEQFF.

The chain employs TRBV11-2 and TRBJ1-1. The CDR3 consists of 16 residues. CDR1 is SGHAT and CDR2 is FQNNGV in the germline V gene. This chain's CDR3 is CASSLGFGSTDTEAFF.

The genes are TRBV5-1 and TRBJ2-1. CDR1 is SGHRS and CDR2 is YFSETQ in the germline V gene. This CDR3 is built from 12 residues. The CDR3: CASSLDGSKQFF.

The CDR3 is CASSVGHGSYEQYF. The chain links TRBV14 to TRBJ2-7. The CDR3 has 14 amino acids. Germline-derived CDR1 and CDR2 are SGHDN and FVKESK.

J is TRBJ1-1 and V is TRBV12-3 or TRBV12-4; TCRdb proposes TRBD1, but this gene call is untestable without DNA. The CDR3 is 15 residues long. This CDR3 reads CASSLDGGSNTEAFF.

The rearrangement links TRBV7-9 to TRBJ2-2. The CDR3 has 15 residues. Per germline, CDR1 SEHNR and CDR2 FQNEAQ (reference sequence). The CDR3 loop is CASSLLWVSTGELFF.

The CDR3 loop reads CASSPPGQGSQQYF. This chain joins TRBV7-9 and TRBJ2-7; TCRdb lists TRBD1, though no DNA is available to test this call. The CDR3 has 14 amino acids. Germline V gene lookup returns CDR1 SEHNR and CDR2 FQNEAQ (reference sequence).

The chain couples TRBV28 to TRBJ2-7; TCRdb indicates TRBD2, and absent DNA this call remains unverified. The CDR3 consists of 16 residues. CDR1 is MDHEN and CDR2 is SYDVKM in the germline V gene. The CDR3 is CASSSLGLAVSIEQYF.

The V and J genes are TRBV29-1 and TRBJ2-2; TCRdb designates TRBD2, a call that cannot be tested without DNA. CDR3 size: 13 residues. Germline loops: CDR1 SQVTM, CDR2 ANQGSEA. The CDR3 reads CSVTGLNTGELFF.

This sequence joins TRBV14 and TRBJ1-2. This CDR3 is 12 amino acids long. Germline V gives CDR1 SGHDN, CDR2 FVKESK. The CDR3 spells CASSQDFHGYTF.

V and J are TRBV20-1 and TRBJ2-3. Germline V gives CDR1 DFQATT, CDR2 SNEGSKA (reference sequence). The CDR3 extends over 14 amino acids. The CDR3 spells CSARGSTSTDTQYF.

CDR3 sequence: CASSLAEAKSFTDTQYF. This chain connects TRBV12-3 or TRBV12-4 to TRBJ2-3. The CDR3 is 17 residues long.

The CDR3 sequence: CSGGRSSYNEQFF. The rearrangement links TRBV29-1 to TRBJ2-1; the TCRdb call, TRBD2, lacks DNA for checking. The CDR3 is made up of 13 amino acids. In germline, CDR1 is SQVTM, CDR2 ANQGSEA.

The gene calls are TRBV11-2 and TRBJ2-1; TCRdb indicates TRBD1, and absent DNA this call remains unverified. CDR3 size: 18 residues. Germline lookup yields CDR1 SGHAT and CDR2 FQNNGV. The CDR3 is CASSLDMGGGSSYNEQFF.

The rearrangement joins TRBV10-2 to TRBJ2-5. The CDR3 is 14 amino acids. Germline values: CDR1 WSHSY, CDR2 SAAADI. CDR3 amino acids: CASRALRTSETQYF.